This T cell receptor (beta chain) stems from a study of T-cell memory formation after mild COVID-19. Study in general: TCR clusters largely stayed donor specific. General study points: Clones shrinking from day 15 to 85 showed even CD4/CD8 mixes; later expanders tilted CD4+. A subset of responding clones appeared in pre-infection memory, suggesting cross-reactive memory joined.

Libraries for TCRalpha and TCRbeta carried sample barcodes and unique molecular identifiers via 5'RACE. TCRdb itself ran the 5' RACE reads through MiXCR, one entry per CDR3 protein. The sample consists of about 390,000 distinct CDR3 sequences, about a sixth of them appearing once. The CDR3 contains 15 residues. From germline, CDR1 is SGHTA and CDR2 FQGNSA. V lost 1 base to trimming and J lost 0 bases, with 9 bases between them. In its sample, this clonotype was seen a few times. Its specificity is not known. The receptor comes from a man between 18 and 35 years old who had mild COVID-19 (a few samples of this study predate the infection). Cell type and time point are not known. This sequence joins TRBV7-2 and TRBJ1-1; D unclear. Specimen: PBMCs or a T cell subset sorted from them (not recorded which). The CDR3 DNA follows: TGTGCCAGCAGCTTAGTGTGGGCCCTGAACACTGAAGCTTTCTTT. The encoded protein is CASSLVWALNTEAFF.